Listed below are T cell receptor beta chains from one sample, sequenced in a study of blood T cell repertoires in COVID-19. Assay used: immunoSEQ multiplex PCR; TCRdb lists only in-frame clones, some missing. The table records approximately 500,000 clones, 85% to 90% of them present only once. Sequencing was performed on peripheral blood. The receptors stem from a woman aged 45 to 65 with COVID-19, enrolled during active disease. Both conserved end residues are part of each CDR3. A D gene is named only where the DNA matches it firmly. Not all rows give a size; the values are once, few, many and, for expanded clones, a class.

TRBV28	-	TRBD1	TRBJ1-2	CASSTGGGGYTF	TGTGCCAGCAGTACAGGGGGCGGTGGCTACACCTTC
TRBV10-2	-	TRBD2	TRBJ2-1	CASNLAGGNEQFF	TGCGCCAGTAATTTAGCGGGGGGCAATGAGCAGTTCTTC
TRBV9	-	-	TRBJ2-2	CASSVGQGGNTGELFF	TGTGCCAGCAGCGTAGGGCAGGGAGGGAACACCGGGGAGCTGTTTTTT
TRBV2	-	-	TRBJ1-1	CASSERQRRAFF	TGTGCCAGCAGTGAAAGACAGAGGAGAGCTTTCTTT
TRBV5-1	-	TRBD2	TRBJ2-1	CASSPLGLASTNEQFF	TGCGCCAGCAGCCCATTGGGACTAGCGTCCACTAATGAGCAGTTCTTC
TRBV6-6	-	-	TRBJ1-3	CASSYSTRGNTIYF	TGTGCCAGCAGTTACTCGACGCGGGGAAACACCATATATTTT
TRBV7-7	-	-	TRBJ2-2	CASSQTPGSRELFF	TGTGCCAGCAGCCAAACCCCAGGAAGCCGGGAGCTGTTTTTT
TRBV19	-	TRBD1	TRBJ1-1	CASSRRDSPAEAFF	TGTGCCAGTAGTCGGAGGGACAGCCCCGCCGAAGCTTTCTTT
TRBV19	-	TRBD1	TRBJ1-5	CASRQGSGDQPQHF	TGTGCCAGTCGACAGGGGTCGGGGGATCAGCCCCAGCATTTT
TRBV29-1	-	TRBD1	TRBJ2-2	CSVGQGTGELFF	TGCAGCGTAGGACAGGGGACGGGGGAGCTGTTTTTT
TRBV5-4	-	TRBD2	TRBJ2-1	CASSLAAGSQFF	TGTGCCAGCAGCTTGGCAGCGGGGTCGCAGTTCTTC
TRBV4-1	-	TRBD1	TRBJ2-7	CASSQGTGYSYEQYF	TGCGCCAGCAGCCAAGGGACAGGGTATTCCTACGAGCAGTACTTC
TRBV6-5	-	-	TRBJ1-2	CASSYNVNGGYTF	TGTGCCAGCAGTTACAACGTTAACGGTGGCTACACCTTC
TRBV7-3	-	-	TRBJ1-2	CASSPAGNYGYTF	TGTGCCAGCAGCCCCGCAGGGAACTATGGCTACACCTTC
TRBV19	-	TRBD1	TRBJ1-1	CASSPRQGAMNTEAFF	TGTGCCAGTAGTCCACGACAGGGGGCTATGAACACTGAAGCTTTCTTT
TRBV30	-	-	TRBJ2-7	CAWSPTGPTSYEQYF	TGTGCCTGGAGTCCCACAGGACCGACCTCCTACGAGCAGTACTTC
TRBV11-2	-	TRBD1	TRBJ2-1	CASSPTPRLGGSANEQFF	TGTGCCAGCAGCCCTACCCCGAGGTTAGGGGGCAGCGCTAATGAGCAGTTCTTC
TRBV30	-	-	TRBJ1-4	CACLEARVDEKLFF	TGTGCCTGCCTTGAGGCCCGGGTGGATGAAAAACTGTTTTTT
TRBV2	-	TRBD2	TRBJ2-1	CASSGFGGIYNEQFF	TGTGCCAGCAGTGGTTTCGGGGGGATATACAATGAGCAGTTCTTC
TRBV6-5	-	TRBD1	TRBJ1-1	CASRGQGTEAFF	TGTGCCAGCAGGGGACAGGGGACTGAAGCTTTCTTT
TRBV10-1	-	-	TRBJ1-1	CASSEVRDAEAFF	TGCGCCAGCAGTGAGGTCAGGGATGCTGAAGCTTTCTTT
TRBV28	once	-	TRBJ1-2	CASSFNKGLGYGYTF	TGTGCCAGCAGTTTTAATAAGGGGCTCGGCTATGGCTACACCTTC
TRBV20-1	-	-	TRBJ1-4	CSADFNEKLFF	TGCAGTGCAGACTTTAATGAAAAACTGTTTTTT
TRBV27	-	TRBD1	TRBJ1-2	CASTGQGLGYTF	TGTGCCAGCACGGGACAGGGCCTTGGCTACACCTTC
TRBV5-6	-	-	TRBJ1-4	CASSWGTSHEKLFF	TGTGCCAGCAGTTGGGGGACTTCCCATGAAAAACTGTTTTTT
TRBV7-2	-	-	TRBJ2-4	CATGVGGANIQYF	TGTGCCACGGGAGTTGGAGGGGCGAACATTCAGTACTTC
TRBV5-6	-	-	TRBJ2-5	CASSLRQGPPGQYF	TGTGCCAGCAGCTTGCGCCAGGGGCCCCCAGGCCAGTACTTC
TRBV9	-	TRBD2	TRBJ2-1	CASSVGGGGTYNEQFF	TGTGCCAGCAGCGTAGGCGGCGGGGGGACTTACAATGAGCAGTTCTTC
TRBV30	-	-	TRBJ1-6	CAWSVAGSYNSPLHF	TGTGCCTGGAGTGTAGCGGGTTCATATAATTCACCCCTCCACTTT
TRBV6-1	-	TRBD2	TRBJ2-3	CASSVAGGHEADTQYF	TGTGCCAGCAGTGTAGCGGGGGGGCACGAGGCAGATACGCAGTATTTT
TRBV6-5	-	-	TRBJ1-2	CASSFTQGGYTF	TGTGCCAGCAGTTTCACCCAGGGGGGCTACACCTTC
TRBV3-1/TRBV3-2	once	-	TRBJ1-2	CASSPTRFYGYTF	TGTGCCAGCAGCCCGACAAGGTTCTATGGCTACACCTTC
TRBV11-2	-	-	TRBJ1-1	CASSRLRGKLNTEAFF	TGTGCCAGCAGCCGTCTAAGGGGCAAACTAAACACTGAAGCTTTCTTT
TRBV19	-	TRBD1	TRBJ1-4	CASWDRGSEKLFF	TGTGCCAGTTGGGACAGGGGGAGTGAAAAACTGTTTTTT
TRBV5-5	-	-	TRBJ2-7	CASSSDSYSYEQYF	TGTGCCAGCAGCTCGGACAGTTACTCCTACGAGCAGTACTTC
TRBV5-4	once	TRBD1	TRBJ2-2	CASSGAGTGRINGELFF	TGTGCCAGCAGCGGGGCCGGGACAGGGCGTATAAACGGGGAGCTGTTTTTT
TRBV5-1	few	-	TRBJ2-2	CASSLGPGSNTGELFF	TGCGCCAGCAGCTTGGGTCCGGGTTCAAACACCGGGGAGCTGTTTTTT
TRBV19	-	TRBD1	TRBJ1-4	CASSMEAGQGTEKLFF	TGTGCCAGTAGTATGGAGGCGGGACAGGGGACAGAAAAACTGTTTTTT
TRBV1	-	-	TRBJ1-4	CTSSFRGSREKLFF	TGCACCAGCAGCTTCAGGGGTTCACGTGAAAAACTGTTTTTT
TRBV6-5	-	-	TRBJ1-5	CASTLAGISNQPQHF	TGTGCCAGCACCCTGGCGGGGATTAGCAATCAGCCCCAGCATTTT
TRBV4-1	-	TRBD1	TRBJ1-5	CASSQEDRGGQPQHF	TGCGCCAGCAGCCAAGAGGACAGGGGCGGTCAGCCCCAGCATTTT
TRBV2	-	TRBD1	TRBJ2-3	CASRDRDRGDTQYF	TGTGCCAGCAGAGACCGAGACAGGGGAGATACGCAGTATTTT
TRBV18	-	-	TRBJ1-2	CASSPGGRRDLSYGYTF	TGTGCCAGCTCACCGGGGGGACGGAGAGACCTGTCATATGGCTACACCTTC
TRBV6-6	-	-	TRBJ1-4	CASRHGVGFNEKLFF	TGTGCCAGCAGGCACGGGGTGGGCTTTAATGAAAAACTGTTTTTT
TRBV3-1/TRBV3-2	-	-	TRBJ1-6	CASSQGQSNSPLHF	TGTGCCAGCAGCCAAGGGCAGTCGAATTCACCCCTCCACTTT
TRBV7-8	-	-	TRBJ2-4	CASSLGRGPLAKNIQYF	TGTGCCAGCAGCTTAGGACGCGGCCCTCTAGCCAAAAACATTCAGTACTTC
TRBV5-1	-	-	TRBJ2-3	CASSLAYTDTQYF	TGCGCCAGCAGCTTGGCTTACACAGATACGCAGTATTTT
TRBV29-1	-	-	TRBJ1-4	CSVQTGGNEKLFF	TGCAGCGTACAGACGGGGGGTAATGAAAAACTGTTTTTT
TRBV29-1	once	TRBD1	TRBJ2-7	CSAVRDSAYEQYF	TGCAGCGCGGTCCGGGACAGTGCCTACGAGCAGTACTTC
TRBV2	-	TRBD1	TRBJ1-1	CASSEEGAGVTEAFF	TGTGCCAGCAGTGAAGAGGGGGCAGGAGTCACTGAAGCTTTCTTT
TRBV5-5	-	-	TRBJ1-5	CASSLYSNQPQHF	TGTGCCAGCAGCTTGTATAGCAATCAGCCCCAGCATTTT
TRBV28	-	-	TRBJ1-2	CASSFGNPYGYTF	TGTGCCAGCAGTTTCGGGAATCCCTATGGCTACACCTTC
TRBV27	-	-	TRBJ2-2	CASSLSIGGSGELFF	TGTGCCAGCAGTTTATCGATCGGGGGATCCGGGGAGCTGTTTTTT